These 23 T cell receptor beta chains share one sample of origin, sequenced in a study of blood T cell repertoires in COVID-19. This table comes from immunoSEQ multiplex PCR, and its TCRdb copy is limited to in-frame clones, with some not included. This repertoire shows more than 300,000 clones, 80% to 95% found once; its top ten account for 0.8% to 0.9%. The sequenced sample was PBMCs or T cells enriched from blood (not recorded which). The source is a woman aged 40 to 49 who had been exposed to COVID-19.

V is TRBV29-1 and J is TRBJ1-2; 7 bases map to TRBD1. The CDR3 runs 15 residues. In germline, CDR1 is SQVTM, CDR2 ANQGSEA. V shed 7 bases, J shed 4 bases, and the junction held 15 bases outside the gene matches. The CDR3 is CSASMEGAHGYGYTF. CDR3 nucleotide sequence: TGCAGCGCCTCGATGGAGGGGGCGCATGGCTATGGCTACACCTTC.

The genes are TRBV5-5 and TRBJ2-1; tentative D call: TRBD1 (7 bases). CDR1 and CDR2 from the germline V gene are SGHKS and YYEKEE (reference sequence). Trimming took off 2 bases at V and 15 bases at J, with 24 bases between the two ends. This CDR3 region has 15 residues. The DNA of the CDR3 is TGTGCCAGCAGCTTTACAGGGGCTGCCGGAGGGAGAAGGTTCTTC. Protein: CASSFTGAAGGRRFF.

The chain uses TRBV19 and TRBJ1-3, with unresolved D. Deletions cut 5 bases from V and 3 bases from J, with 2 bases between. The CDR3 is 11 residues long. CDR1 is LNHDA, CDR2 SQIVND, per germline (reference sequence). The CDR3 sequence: CASSLGNTIYF. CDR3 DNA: TGTGCCAGTAGTCTTGGAAACACCATATATTTT.

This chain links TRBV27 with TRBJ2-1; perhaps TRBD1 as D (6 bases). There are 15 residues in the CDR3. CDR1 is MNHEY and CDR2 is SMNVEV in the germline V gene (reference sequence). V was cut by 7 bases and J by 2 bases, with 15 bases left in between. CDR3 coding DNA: TGTGCCAGCACCCGAGGGACACCTCCCTACAATGAGCAGTTCTTC. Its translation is CASTRGTPPYNEQFF.

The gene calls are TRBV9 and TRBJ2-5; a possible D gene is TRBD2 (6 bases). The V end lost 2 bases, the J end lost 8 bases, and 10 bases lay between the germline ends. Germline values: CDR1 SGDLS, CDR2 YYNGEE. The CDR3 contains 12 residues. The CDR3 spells CASSVRGGTQYF. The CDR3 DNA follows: TGTGCCAGCAGCGTGCGGGGTGGAACCCAGTACTTC.

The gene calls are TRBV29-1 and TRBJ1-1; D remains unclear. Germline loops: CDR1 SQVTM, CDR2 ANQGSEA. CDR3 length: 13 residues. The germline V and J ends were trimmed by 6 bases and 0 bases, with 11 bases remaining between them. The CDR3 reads CSVASILNTEAFF. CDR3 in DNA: TGCAGCGTCGCGAGCATTCTGAACACTGAAGCTTTCTTT.

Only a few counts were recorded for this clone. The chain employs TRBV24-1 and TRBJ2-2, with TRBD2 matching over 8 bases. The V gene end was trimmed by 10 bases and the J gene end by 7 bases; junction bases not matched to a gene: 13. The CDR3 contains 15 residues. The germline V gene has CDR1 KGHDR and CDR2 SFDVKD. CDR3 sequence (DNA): TGTGCCACTGGGGGAAGACTAGCGAATGACGGGGAGCTGTTTTTT. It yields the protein CATGGRLANDGELFF.

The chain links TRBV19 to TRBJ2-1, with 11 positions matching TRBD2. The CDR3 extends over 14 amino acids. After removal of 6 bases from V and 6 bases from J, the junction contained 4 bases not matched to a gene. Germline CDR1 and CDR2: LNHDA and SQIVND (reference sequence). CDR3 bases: TGTGCCAGTAGAAGGGGACTAGCGGCCAATGAGCAGTTCTTC. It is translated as CASRRGLAANEQFF.

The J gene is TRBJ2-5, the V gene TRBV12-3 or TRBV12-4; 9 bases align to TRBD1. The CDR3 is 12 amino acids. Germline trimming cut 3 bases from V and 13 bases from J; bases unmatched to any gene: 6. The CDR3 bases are TGTGCCAGCAGTTTGCCGGGACAGGGCCGGTACTTC. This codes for CASSLPGQGRYF.

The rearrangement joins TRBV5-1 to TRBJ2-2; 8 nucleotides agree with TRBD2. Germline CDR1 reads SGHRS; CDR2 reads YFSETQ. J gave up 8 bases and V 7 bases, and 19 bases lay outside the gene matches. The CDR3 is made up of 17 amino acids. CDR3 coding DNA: TGCGCCAGCGCCAAGCTAAGTGCGGGAGGAAACGCGGGGGAGCTGTTTTTT. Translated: CASAKLSAGGNAGELFF.

CDR3 amino acids: CASSLGQGYEQYF. For the CDR3, the DNA is TGTGCCAGCAGTTTAGGGCAGGGCTACGAGCAGTACTTC. The chain employs TRBV12-3 or TRBV12-4 and TRBJ2-7; D perhaps matches TRBD1 (5 bases). Between the trimmed V and J ends, which lost 1 base and 3 bases, there was a span of 7 bases. CDR3 length: 13 residues.

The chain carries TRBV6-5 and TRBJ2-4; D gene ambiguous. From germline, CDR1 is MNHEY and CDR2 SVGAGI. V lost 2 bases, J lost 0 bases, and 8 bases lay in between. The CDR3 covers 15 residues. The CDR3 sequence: CASSYGQLAKNIQYF. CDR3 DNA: TGTGCCAGCAGTTACGGGCAGCTAGCCAAAAACATTCAGTACTTC.

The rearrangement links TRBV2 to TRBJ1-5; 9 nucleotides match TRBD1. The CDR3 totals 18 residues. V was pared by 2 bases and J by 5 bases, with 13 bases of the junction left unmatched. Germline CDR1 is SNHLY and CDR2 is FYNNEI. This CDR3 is CASSESVIRDREDQPQHF. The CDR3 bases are TGTGCCAGCAGTGAATCGGTCATTCGGGACAGGGAAGATCAGCCCCAGCATTTT.

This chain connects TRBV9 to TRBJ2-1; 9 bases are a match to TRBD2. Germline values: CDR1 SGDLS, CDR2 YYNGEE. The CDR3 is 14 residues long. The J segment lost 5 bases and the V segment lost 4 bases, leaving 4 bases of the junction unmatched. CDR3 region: CASSPLAGHNEQFF. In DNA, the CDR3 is TGTGCCAGCAGCCCACTAGCGGGTCACAATGAGCAGTTCTTC. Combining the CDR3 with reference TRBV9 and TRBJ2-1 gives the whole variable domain DSGVTQTPKHLITATGQRVTLRCSPRSGDLSVYWYQQSLDQGLQFLIQYYNGEERAKGNILERFSAQQFPDLHSELNLSSLELGDSALYFCASSPLAGHNEQFFGPGTRLTVL.

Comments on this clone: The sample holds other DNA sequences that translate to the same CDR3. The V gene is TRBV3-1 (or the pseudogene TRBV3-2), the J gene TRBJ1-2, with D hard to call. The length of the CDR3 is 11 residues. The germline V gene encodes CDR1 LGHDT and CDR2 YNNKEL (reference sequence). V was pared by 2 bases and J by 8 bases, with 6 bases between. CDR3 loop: CASSQTGGYTF. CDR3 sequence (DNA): TGTGCCAGCAGCCAAACGGGGGGCTACACCTTC.

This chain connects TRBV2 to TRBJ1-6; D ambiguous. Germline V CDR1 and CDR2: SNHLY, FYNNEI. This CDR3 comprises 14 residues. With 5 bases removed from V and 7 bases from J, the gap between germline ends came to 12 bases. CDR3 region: CASSRERRNSPLHF. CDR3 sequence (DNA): TGTGCCAGCAGTAGGGAGAGAAGGAATTCACCCCTCCACTTT.

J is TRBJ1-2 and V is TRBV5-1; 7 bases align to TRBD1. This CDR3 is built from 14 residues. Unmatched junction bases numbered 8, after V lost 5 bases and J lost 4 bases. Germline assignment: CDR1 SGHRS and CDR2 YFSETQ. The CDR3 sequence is CASRLDRNLYGYTF. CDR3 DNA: TGCGCCAGCAGACTGGACAGGAACCTCTATGGCTACACCTTC.

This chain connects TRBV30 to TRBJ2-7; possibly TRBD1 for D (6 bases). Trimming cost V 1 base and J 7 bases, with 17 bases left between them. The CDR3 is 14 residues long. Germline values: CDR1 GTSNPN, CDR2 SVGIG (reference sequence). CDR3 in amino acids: CAWSATVVRGEQYF. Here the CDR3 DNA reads TGTGCCTGGAGTGCGACGGTGGTGAGGGGGGAGCAGTACTTC.

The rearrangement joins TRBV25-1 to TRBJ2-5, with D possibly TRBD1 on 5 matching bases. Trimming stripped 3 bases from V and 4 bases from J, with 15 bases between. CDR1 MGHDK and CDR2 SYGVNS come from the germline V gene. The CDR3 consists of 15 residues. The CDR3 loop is CASSDTGRAVETQYF. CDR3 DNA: TGTGCCAGCAGTGATACCGGCAGGGCGGTAGAGACCCAGTACTTC.

CDR3 nucleotides: TGTGCCAGCAGTTTACCAGGGTTCAAAAGGAACACTGAAGCTTTCTTT. Translating it yields CASSLPGFKRNTEAFF. The chain recombines TRBV28 with TRBJ1-1, with a tentative D call TRBD1 (5 bases). The CDR3 consists of 16 residues. The germline V gene encodes CDR1 MDHEN and CDR2 SYDVKM. Trimming removed 2 bases from V and 1 base from J, with 14 bases in between.

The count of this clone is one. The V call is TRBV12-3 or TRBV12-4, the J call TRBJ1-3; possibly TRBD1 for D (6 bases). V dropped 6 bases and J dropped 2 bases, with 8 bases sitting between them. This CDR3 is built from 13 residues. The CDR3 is CASSTGTGNTIYF. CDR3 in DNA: TGTGCCAGCAGCACAGGGACTGGAAACACCATATATTTT.

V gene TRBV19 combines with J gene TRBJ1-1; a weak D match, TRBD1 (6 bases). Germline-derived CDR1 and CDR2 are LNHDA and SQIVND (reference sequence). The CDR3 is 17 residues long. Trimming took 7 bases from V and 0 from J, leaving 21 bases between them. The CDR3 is CASTVRGGIVVNTEAFF. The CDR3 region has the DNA TGTGCCAGTACCGTAAGGGGGGGGATTGTAGTGAACACTGAAGCTTTCTTT.

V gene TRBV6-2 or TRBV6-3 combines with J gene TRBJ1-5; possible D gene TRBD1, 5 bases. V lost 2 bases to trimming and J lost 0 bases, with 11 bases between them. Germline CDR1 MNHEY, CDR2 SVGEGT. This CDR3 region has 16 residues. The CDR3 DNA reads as TGTGCCAGCAGTTACCCCGGGGGGTATAGCAATCAGCCCCAGCATTTT. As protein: CASSYPGGYSNQPQHF.